The 21 T cell receptor beta chains in this list originate from one sample, sequenced in a study of T cell responses to AZD1222 COVID-19 vaccine. Method: immunoSEQ multiplex PCR; TCRdb's copy keeps in-frame clones and lacks some. The sample lists roughly 160,000 clones, around nine tenths occurring once. Sequencing used peripheral blood, obtained on day 0 of AZD1222 vaccination. The receptors here all came from an adult in good health.

This chain connects TRBV4-1 to TRBJ1-5, with D maybe TRBD1 (6 bases). The CDR3 consists of 15 residues. Trimming stripped 2 bases from V and 2 bases from J, with 10 bases between. Germline loops: CDR1 MGHRA, CDR2 YSYEKL. Here the CDR3 DNA reads TGCGCCAGCAGCCAAAGAGGGGGTGGCAATCAGCCCCAGCATTTT. Its translation: CASSQRGGGNQPQHF.

The rearrangement links TRBV7-8 to TRBJ2-4; D unresolved. Germline loops: CDR1 SGHVS, CDR2 FQNEAQ. The CDR3 consists of 13 residues. The ends were cut back, 5 bases at V and 6 bases at J, with 11 bases in the middle. CDR3 residues: CASSLIDLNIQYF. The DNA for the CDR3 is TGTGCCAGCAGCCTAATAGACCTAAACATTCAGTACTTC.

The chain has TRBV7-2 and TRBJ2-7, with D possibly matching TRBD1 (5 bases). The CDR3 totals 18 residues. Trimming left V 4 bases short and J 4 bases short, with 26 bases between. Looked up from germline, CDR1 is SGHTA and CDR2 is FQGNSA. The CDR3 loop is CASSSMGLRVFLPYEQYF. The CDR3 region has the DNA TGTGCCAGCAGCTCAATGGGGCTCAGGGTATTCCTTCCTTACGAGCAGTACTTC.

The chain has TRBV6-5 and TRBJ2-7; 9 bases line up with TRBD1. CDR1 MNHEY and CDR2 SVGAGI come from the germline V gene. J lost 6 bases, V lost 5 bases, and 5 bases had no gene match. This CDR3 has 13 residues. CDR3 bases: TGTGCCAGCAGTCCGACAGGGGGTGGCGAGCAGTACTTC. This gives the protein CASSPTGGGEQYF.

This sequence joins TRBV28 and TRBJ2-7, with 7 bases that match TRBD2. V lost 6 bases to trimming and J lost 0 bases; unmatched junction nucleotides: 5. This CDR3 spans 14 amino acids. Germline V lookup: CDR1 MDHEN, CDR2 SYDVKM. The CDR3 sequence: CASSSGGGSYEQYF. CDR3 sequence (DNA): TGTGCCAGCAGCAGTGGGGGGGGCTCCTACGAGCAGTACTTC.

The count of this clone is one. The chain carries TRBV7-8 and TRBJ2-1; TRBD2 aligns across 16 bases. The CDR3 covers 18 residues. V lost 5 bases to trimming and J lost 0 bases; unmatched junction nucleotides: 4. The V gene's germline CDR1 is SGHVS and CDR2 FQNEAQ. The CDR3 region has the DNA TGTGCCAGCAGCCGAGGGACTAGCGGGGGGGCCTCCTACAATGAGCAGTTCTTC. This sequence encodes CASSRGTSGGASYNEQFF.

The rearrangement uses TRBV6-5 and TRBJ2-6, with D hard to call. The CDR3 contains 14 residues. V was pared by 7 bases and J by 0 bases, with 7 bases between. Germline V lookup: CDR1 MNHEY, CDR2 SVGAGI. CDR3 bases: TGTGCCAGCAACCTATACTCTGGGGCCAACGTCCTGACTTTC. The encoded protein is CASNLYSGANVLTF.

The chain recombines TRBV18 with TRBJ1-2; 7 nucleotides agree with TRBD1. The CDR3 has 14 amino acids. Trimming at V came to 4 bases and at J to 3 bases, leaving 5 bases not matched to a gene. CDR1 KGHSH and CDR2 LQKENI come from the germline V gene. CDR3 residues: CASSRQGEDYGYTF. In DNA form, the CDR3 reads TGTGCCAGCTCACGACAGGGAGAAGACTATGGCTACACCTTC.

The CDR3 nucleotides are TGTGCCAGCAGCTTAGAGGGATACCAGCCCCAGCATTTT. Translated, it gives CASSLEGYQPQHF. The genes are TRBV7-9 and TRBJ1-5; no clear D. The V end was cut by 1 base, the J end by 7 bases, with 8 bases between. Germline V CDR1 and CDR2: SEHNR, FQNEAQ (reference sequence). The CDR3 loop spans 13 amino acids.

This clone was seen more than once but under ten times. The V and J genes are TRBV4-1 and TRBJ1-3; 7 nucleotides agree with TRBD1. The CDR3 sequence is 17 residues long. V shed 0 bases, J shed 0 bases, and the junction held 5 bases outside the gene matches. Looked up from germline, CDR1 is MGHRA and CDR2 is YSYEKL. For the CDR3, the DNA is TGCGCCAGCAGCCAAGATGGGACAGTTGCCTCTGGAAACACCATATATTTT. Amino acids: CASSQDGTVASGNTIYF.

V gene TRBV11-2 combines with J gene TRBJ2-1; 8 bases fit TRBD2. The CDR3 loop spans 16 amino acids. V shed 1 base and J 8 bases; nucleotides not matched to a gene: 10. Germline V gives CDR1 SGHAT, CDR2 FQNNGV. CDR3 loop: CASSLVPGGPLHEQFF. The CDR3 region has the DNA TGTGCCAGCAGCTTAGTCCCGGGGGGGCCTTTACATGAGCAGTTCTTC.

The chain has TRBV6-1 and TRBJ1-1; D is unresolved. The CDR3 length is 14 residues. V dropped 1 base and J dropped 1 base, with 7 bases sitting between them. CDR1 MNHNS and CDR2 SASEGT come from the germline V gene. The CDR3 protein is CASSEVDGNTEAFF. The CDR3 region has the DNA TGTGCCAGCAGTGAAGTAGACGGGAACACTGAAGCTTTCTTT.

CDR3 loop: CASSSRLAGGPLSYNEQFF. In DNA form, the CDR3 reads TGTGCCAGCAGCTCCCGACTAGCGGGGGGGCCGCTCTCCTACAATGAGCAGTTCTTC. The chain links TRBV11-3 to TRBJ2-1; 14 bases are a match to TRBD2. Germline lookup yields CDR1 SGHNT and CDR2 YENEEA. This CDR3 is built from 19 residues. The J segment lost 0 bases and the V segment lost 4 bases, leaving 8 bases of the junction unmatched.

The chain is built from TRBV7-3 and TRBJ2-7; unclear D gene. V was pared by 2 bases and J by 6 bases, with 17 bases between. Germline-derived CDR1 and CDR2 are SGHTA and FQGTGA. The CDR3 has 15 residues. CDR3 region: CASSLAPPAGGEQYF. CDR3 DNA sequence: TGTGCCAGCAGCTTAGCTCCCCCGGCTGGTGGCGAGCAGTACTTC.

The chain uses TRBV3-1 (or the pseudogene TRBV3-2) and TRBJ1-5; D gene unclear. Trimming left V 4 bases short and J 0 bases short, with 10 bases between. The germline V gene has CDR1 LGHDT and CDR2 YNNKEL (reference sequence). This CDR3 comprises 15 residues. In DNA form, the CDR3 reads TGTGCCAGCAGCCCTCGGGCAGATAGCAATCAGCCCCAGCATTTT. It encodes CASSPRADSNQPQHF.

This clone has more than one count but fewer than ten. The CDR3 region has the DNA TGTGCCAGCAGCTCGGGACAGGGACACGGGGAGCTGTTTTTT. Amino acids: CASSSGQGHGELFF. The chain carries TRBV7-3 and TRBJ2-2, with 9 bases identical to TRBD1. CDR1 and CDR2 from the germline V gene are SGHTA and FQGTGA. This CDR3 is built from 14 residues. J gave up 7 bases and V 4 bases, and 4 bases lay outside the gene matches. The whole variable domain, filled in from reference TRBV7-3 and TRBJ2-2, reads GAGVSQTPSNKVTEKGKYVELRCDPISGHTALYWYRQSLGQGPEFLIYFQGTGAADDSGLPNDRFFAVRPEGSVSTLKIQRTERGDSAVYLCASSSGQGHGELFFGEGSRLTVL.

V usage is TRBV29-1 and J usage is TRBJ1-2; no firm D call. Trimming cost V 4 bases and J 7 bases, with 10 bases left between them. This CDR3 is 11 amino acids long. Germline V gives CDR1 SQVTM, CDR2 ANQGSEA. The CDR3 protein is CSVAVGSGYTF. The CDR3 nucleotides are TGCAGCGTTGCTGTGGGATCTGGCTACACCTTC.

The V gene is TRBV24-1, the J gene TRBJ1-2, with D maybe TRBD1 (5 bases). The CDR3 has 13 amino acids. V was trimmed by 9 bases and J by 3 bases, leaving 13 bases between them. Germline V gives CDR1 KGHDR, CDR2 SFDVKD. The CDR3 DNA sequence: TGTGCCACCGGTACGACGGGGGACTATGGCTACACCTTC. Translation: CATGTTGDYGYTF.

J is TRBJ1-1 and V is TRBV4-3; a weak D match, TRBD1 (5 bases). Trimming cost V 0 bases and J 5 bases, with 25 bases left between them. Germline CDR1 and CDR2: LGHNA and YSLEER. The CDR3 consists of 19 residues. The CDR3 region is CASSQDLSTGTAWGTEAFF. The CDR3 coding sequence is TGCGCCAGCAGCCAAGATCTTTCCACCGGGACCGCATGGGGGACTGAAGCTTTCTTT.

This chain links TRBV6-6 with TRBJ1-5; possible D gene TRBD1, 6 bases. The CDR3 spans 14 residues. Deletions cut 7 bases from V and 7 bases from J, with 17 bases between. Germline CDR1 reads MNHNY; CDR2 reads SVGAGI (reference sequence). Here the CDR3 reads CASTYGGGWQPQHF. The CDR3 bases are TGTGCCAGCACCTACGGTGGGGGCTGGCAGCCCCAGCATTTT.

This chain joins TRBV7-2 and TRBJ2-3, with 8 bases aligning to TRBD2. CDR3 size: 17 residues. J was trimmed by 0 bases and V by 5 bases; bases with no gene match: 10. Germline V gives CDR1 SGHTA, CDR2 FQGNSA. CDR3 sequence reads: CASSRGRGVFSTDTQYF. CDR3 coding DNA: TGTGCCAGCAGCCGGGGGCGGGGGGTATTTAGCACAGATACGCAGTATTTT.